This T cell receptor (beta chain) originates from a study of blood T cell repertoires in COVID-19. This clone was detected only once. How the authors handled the data: Amplification with reference gene primers provided the estimates of nucleated cell counts. The protocol was immunoSEQ multiplex PCR, while the TCRdb copy is restricted to in-frame clones and leaves out a portion. The V and J calls and the clone size are those of that table, but D and trimming were determined from the DNA. The sample includes approximately 130,000 clones, about 87% of them seen just once. Sample: peripheral blood. The source of this sequence is a woman in her forties or fifties with acute or convalescent COVID-19.

In DNA, the CDR3 is TGTGCCAGCAGCCTGGTAGGGGGTGGAAACACCATATATTTT. Amino acid sequence: CASSLVGGGNTIYF. The chain joins TRBV7-6 to TRBJ1-3, with D possibly TRBD1 on 6 matching bases. Germline-derived CDR1 and CDR2 are SGHVS and FNYEAQ. V dropped 5 bases and J dropped 3 bases, with 11 bases sitting between them. The CDR3 length is 14 residues.